In its sample, the clone carrying this T cell receptor beta chain was seen many times. This entry is derived from a study of T-cell reconstitution after alpha-beta-depleted transplantation in children. Molecular barcoding with unique molecular identifiers was used for the TCRbeta library. TCRdb independently ran MiXCR on the PCR reads; one entry per CDR3 protein. There are hundreds of thousands of distinct CDR3 sequences in the sample; 16% occur only once, and 1.1% lies in the top ten. CDR1 is SQVTM and CDR2 is ANQGSEA in the germline V gene. The CDR3 totals 12 residues. V usage is TRBV29-1 and J usage is TRBJ1-1, with TRBD1 matching over 8 bases. This receptor was identified in a human donor who donated a stem cell graft to a child with acute myeloid leukemia. Here the sequenced sample was PBMCs from the stem cell graft donor, taken from the stem cell graft. The CDR3 nucleotides read TGCGGCGCCCAGGGGGCTCCCACTGAAGCTTTCTTT. Translating it yields CGAQGAPTEAFF.